Following are 26 T cell receptor beta chains from one sample sequenced in a study of control samples from healthy donors and cancer patients. The repertoire was sequenced with immunoSEQ multiplex PCR; TCRdb's copy has only in-frame clones and lacks some. The data hold about 39,000 clones, with roughly 83% observed a single time. The sample taken for sequencing was blood. The receptors derive from a man in his 60s in good health.

The chain uses TRBV6-1 and TRBJ2-6; 9 nucleotides align to TRBD1. Losses at the gene ends were 4 bases for V and 1 base for J; bases not matched to a gene: 11. The CDR3 totals 19 residues. The germline V gene encodes CDR1 MNHNS and CDR2 SASEGT. CDR3 sequence reads: CASSVQVGTGSSGANVLTF. CDR3 in DNA: TGTGCCAGCAGTGTACAAGTGGGGACAGGGTCTTCTGGGGCCAACGTCCTGACTTTC.

This clone was seen only a few times. The DNA for the CDR3 is TGTGCCAGCAGTGAAATGAGGGGTTCTAGCACTGAAGCTTTCTTT. Protein: CASSEMRGSSTEAFF. The rearrangement links TRBV2 to TRBJ1-1, with D possibly TRBD1 on 5 matching bases. The CDR3 length is 15 residues. Trimming cost V 2 bases and J 4 bases, with 14 bases left between them. Germline loops: CDR1 SNHLY, CDR2 FYNNEI. Looking up the rest from reference TRBV2 and TRBJ1-1 gives the full variable domain: EPEVTQTPSHQVTQMGQEVILRCVPISNHLYFYWYRQILGQKVEFLVSFYNNEISEKSEIFDDQFSVERPDGSNFTLKIRSTKLEDSAMYFCASSEMRGSSTEAFFGQGTRLTVV.

The chain carries TRBV4-3 and TRBJ2-4, with a weak D call TRBD1 (6 bases). Trimming stripped 2 bases from V and 5 bases from J, with 7 bases between. The CDR3 has 13 amino acids. Germline CDR1 LGHNA, CDR2 YSLEER. The CDR3 is CASSQPGENIQYF. The CDR3 DNA follows: TGCGCCAGCAGCCAACCAGGGGAAAACATTCAGTACTTC.

This chain connects TRBV29-1 to TRBJ2-7, with TRBD1 identical over 9 bases. The junction had 6 bases not matched to a gene; V was cut back by 7 bases and J by 2 bases. The CDR3 has 13 amino acids. CDR1 SQVTM and CDR2 ANQGSEA come from the germline V gene. The CDR3 protein is CSASGTGTYEQYF. As DNA, the CDR3 is TGCAGCGCGTCCGGGACAGGGACCTACGAGCAGTACTTC.

This clone was seen more than once but under ten times. V usage is TRBV7-2 and J usage is TRBJ2-7; maybe TRBD2 (5 bases). V gave up 2 bases and J gave up 7 bases, with 15 bases separating them. Germline values: CDR1 SGHTA, CDR2 FQGNSA. This CDR3 region has 14 residues. CDR3 sequence: CASSLNPDSGEQYF. The CDR3 DNA reads TGTGCCAGCAGCTTAAACCCGGACTCGGGGGAGCAGTACTTC.

The chain joins TRBV9 to TRBJ1-3, with TRBD1 identical over 8 bases. This CDR3 contains 16 residues. The V gene's germline CDR1 is SGDLS and CDR2 YYNGEE. After removal of 4 bases from V and 0 bases from J, the junction contained 6 bases not matched to a gene. CDR3 residues: CASSTGQANSGNTIYF. The CDR3 coding sequence is TGTGCCAGCAGCACGGGACAGGCTAACTCTGGAAACACCATATATTTT.

V gene TRBV5-5 combines with J gene TRBJ2-7; 7 positions match TRBD1. With 4 bases clipped from V and 6 bases from J, the junction kept 10 bases outside the gene matches. The CDR3 runs 14 residues. The germline V gene encodes CDR1 SGHKS and CDR2 YYEKEE (reference sequence). The CDR3 here is CASSRRDSVGEQYF. The CDR3, as DNA: TGTGCCAGCAGCAGACGGGACAGCGTGGGCGAGCAGTACTTC.

This chain links TRBV7-2 with TRBJ1-2, with D possibly TRBD1 on 6 matching bases. There are 13 residues in the CDR3. The ends were cut back, 0 bases at V and 4 bases at J, with 6 bases in the middle. Per germline, CDR1 SGHTA and CDR2 FQGNSA. The CDR3 DNA reads as TGTGCCAGCAGCTTAGCCAGGGGCTATGGCTACACCTTC. This encodes CASSLARGYGYTF.

V usage is TRBV19 and J usage is TRBJ2-3; TRBD1 might be the D (6 bases). Germline CDR1 reads LNHDA; CDR2 reads SQIVND (reference sequence). This CDR3 region has 14 residues. Trimming took 5 bases from V and 0 from J, leaving 9 bases between them. For the CDR3, the DNA is TGTGCCAGTAGTGTGGGACAAAGCACAGATACGCAGTATTTT. Protein sequence: CASSVGQSTDTQYF.

The chain employs TRBV30 and TRBJ2-5; D uncertain. The CDR3 consists of 10 residues. CDR1 GTSNPN and CDR2 SVGIG come from the germline V gene (reference sequence). Trimming removed 5 bases from V and 6 bases from J, with 7 bases in between. The CDR3 here is CAWGAQTQYF. The CDR3 bases are TGTGCCTGGGGCGCGCAGACCCAGTACTTC.

This clone was seen ten or more times. Distinct nucleotide sequences in the sample also encode this CDR3. J is TRBJ1-5 and V is TRBV6-2 or TRBV6-3; 7 bases match TRBD1. The ends lost 5 bases at V and 4 bases at J; junction bases unmatched: 8. The germline gives CDR1 MNHEY, CDR2 SVGEGT. There are 15 residues in the CDR3. The CDR3 sequence is CASSQPGQSNQPQHF. The DNA for the CDR3 is TGTGCCAGCAGTCAACCGGGACAGAGTAATCAGCCCCAGCATTTT.

This chain uses TRBV6-1 with TRBJ2-3; 10 nucleotides align to TRBD1. This CDR3 has 18 residues. Germline assignment: CDR1 MNHNS and CDR2 SASEGT. Unmatched junction bases numbered 13, after V lost 4 bases and J lost 3 bases. As DNA, the CDR3 is TGTGCCAGCAGTGCAAACCGGGACAGGGGTCCTACTACAGATACGCAGTATTTT. As protein: CASSANRDRGPTTDTQYF.

The chain is built from TRBV2 and TRBJ2-3; the D is unclear. Germline V gene sequence: CDR1 SNHLY, CDR2 FYNNEI. Deletions cut 7 bases from V and 1 base from J, with 18 bases between. The CDR3 spans 16 residues. CDR3 in DNA: TGTGCCAGCAATAGCCGCTCGCGGCTCGGCACAGATACGCAGTATTTT. Its translation is CASNSRSRLGTDTQYF. Filled out from reference TRBV2 and TRBJ2-3, the complete variable domain reads EPEVTQTPSHQVTQMGQEVILRCVPISNHLYFYWYRQILGQKVEFLVSFYNNEISEKSEIFDDQFSVERPDGSNFTLKIRSTKLEDSAMYFCASNSRSRLGTDTQYFGPGTRLTVL.

V gene TRBV5-1 combines with J gene TRBJ1-2; the match to TRBD1 covers 8 bases. The V gene end was trimmed by 4 bases and the J gene end by 2 bases; junction bases not matched to a gene: 4. The CDR3 covers 14 residues. The germline V gene encodes CDR1 SGHRS and CDR2 YFSETQ. The CDR3 DNA sequence: TGCGCCAGCAGCATAAGGACAGGGAACTATGGCTACACCTTC. Amino acid sequence: CASSIRTGNYGYTF.

The chain combines TRBV6-6 with TRBJ2-7, with D possibly being TRBD1 (6 bases). The CDR3 is made up of 13 amino acids. Germline CDR1 reads MNHNY; CDR2 reads SVGAGI (reference sequence). The V end was cut by 9 bases, the J end by 5 bases, with 17 bases between. Here the CDR3 reads CASKQGTGHEQYF. Written as DNA, the CDR3 is TGTGCCAGTAAACAGGGAACGGGACACGAGCAGTACTTC.

V and J are TRBV6-5 and TRBJ1-2, with TRBD1 as a possible D gene (5 bases). The CDR3 is 14 residues long. Germline V lookup: CDR1 MNHEY, CDR2 SVGAGI. Trimming cost V 6 bases and J 1 base, with 12 bases left between them. The CDR3 loop is CASSPGRGNYGYTF. The DNA of the CDR3 is TGTGCCAGCAGCCCCGGTAGGGGTAACTATGGCTACACCTTC.

This clone occurred once. The V and J genes are TRBV6-5 and TRBJ1-1; the D is unclear. Germline-derived CDR1 and CDR2 are MNHEY and SVGAGI. CDR3 size: 14 residues. The V and J ends lost 6 bases and 0 bases respectively, with 11 bases between them. The CDR3 DNA sequence: TGTGCCAGCAGCCGTAGAGAGATGAACACTGAAGCTTTCTTT. This encodes CASSRREMNTEAFF.

This clone occurred once. The rearrangement joins TRBV19 to TRBJ1-1; TRBD1 matches 7 bases. The CDR3 covers 15 residues. Per germline, CDR1 LNHDA and CDR2 SQIVND (reference sequence). V was pared by 2 bases and J by 1 base, with 4 bases of the junction left unmatched. CDR3 DNA: TGTGCCAGTAGTATAAGGACAGGCTGGAACACTGAAGCTTTCTTT. This sequence encodes CASSIRTGWNTEAFF.

The chain combines TRBV5-4 with TRBJ2-3, with TRBD2 identical over 9 bases. This CDR3 spans 14 amino acids. V was clipped by 5 bases and J by 1 base; unmatched bases: 2. In germline, CDR1 is SGHNT, CDR2 YYREEE (reference sequence). The CDR3 DNA sequence: TGTGCCAGCAGTTGGACTAGCGGCACAGATACGCAGTATTTT. Its protein product is CASSWTSGTDTQYF.

The chain links TRBV27 to TRBJ1-5, with D uncertain. V dropped 6 bases and J dropped 6 bases, with 18 bases sitting between them. CDR1 and CDR2 from the germline V gene are MNHEY and SMNVEV (reference sequence). The length of the CDR3 is 15 residues. The DNA for the CDR3 is TGTGCCAGCAGCCAGGCGGCCAGCCCTACTCAGCCCCAGCATTTT. It is translated as CASSQAASPTQPQHF.

The V and J genes are TRBV6-6 and TRBJ1-5; no reliable D call. V was shortened by 7 bases and J by 3 bases, with 16 bases between the two germline ends. Germline V CDR1 and CDR2: MNHNY, SVGAGI (reference sequence). The CDR3 sequence is 15 residues long. CDR3 protein: CASTPSGVANQPQHF. DNA of the CDR3: TGTGCCAGCACTCCCTCCGGGGTCGCCAATCAGCCCCAGCATTTT.

This chain connects TRBV18 to TRBJ2-7, with a weak D call TRBD2 (5 bases). The CDR3 length is 14 residues. Germline values: CDR1 KGHSH, CDR2 LQKENI. Deletions cut 3 bases from V and 3 bases from J, with 12 bases between. The CDR3 spells CASSPGAELYEQYF. The CDR3 nucleotides are TGTGCCAGCTCACCGGGAGCGGAGCTCTACGAGCAGTACTTC.

The chain combines TRBV18 with TRBJ1-5; 9 bases are a match to TRBD1. Germline V lookup: CDR1 KGHSH, CDR2 LQKENI. Trimming cost V 3 bases and J 1 base; bases outside gene matches: 1. The CDR3 loop spans 15 amino acids. In nucleotides, the CDR3 is TGTGCCAGCTCACCCGGACAGGGGAGCAATCAGCCCCAGCATTTT. This sequence encodes CASSPGQGSNQPQHF.

V is TRBV18 and J is TRBJ2-3, with D possibly TRBD1 on 6 matching bases. Trimming left V 5 bases short and J 6 bases short, with 18 bases between. Germline lookup yields CDR1 KGHSH and CDR2 LQKENI. The CDR3 contains 15 residues. CDR3 in amino acids: CASSTNLQGGDTQYF. CDR3 bases: TGTGCCAGCTCAACGAATCTACAGGGCGGGGATACGCAGTATTTT.

The chain has TRBV20-1 and TRBJ1-1; perhaps TRBD1 as D (6 bases). Germline-derived CDR1 and CDR2 are DFQATT and SNEGSKA (reference sequence). CDR3 size: 11 residues. Between the trimmed V and J ends, which lost 5 bases and 7 bases, there was a span of 11 bases. The CDR3 protein is CSAYRVGEAFF. The CDR3 nucleotides are TGCAGTGCTTACAGGGTTGGTGAAGCTTTCTTT.

This clone was recorded a few times. CDR3 residues: CASSYRETGGYTF. The CDR3 DNA reads TGTGCCAGCAGCTACAGGGAAACTGGGGGCTACACCTTC. This chain uses TRBV27 with TRBJ1-2, with D tentatively TRBD1 (6 bases). Trimming cost V 6 bases and J 8 bases, with 16 bases left between them. The CDR3 has 13 residues. Germline lookup yields CDR1 MNHEY and CDR2 SMNVEV (reference sequence).